This T cell receptor beta chain was identified during a study of shared clonotypes between healthy human individuals (dated by TCRdb to the early 2020s). Concerning the study at large: The cohort comprised a couple of women and three men aged 18 to 49 years. Per donor, three plates each were used for CD4 naive and CD4 memory, two for CD8 naive, and one for CD8 memory. To estimate repertoire size and how much clonotypes are shared between individuals, the study performed deep sequencing of blood TCR repertoires from roughly five healthy adults. To increase sequencing depth and limit assay-specific biases, different laboratories used diverse techniques to prepare libraries and sequence TCR repertoires. Per donor, leukapheresis produced somewhere between about 0.94 and 9 billion PBMCs.

Broad study findings and their caveats: Naive subsets generally had larger estimated clonotype richness than memory subsets did. Sampling was limited to blood, and TCR repertoires in tissue likely differ from TCR repertoires in blood. Rarefaction of sorted-subset datasets indicated incomplete sequencing despite the large sequencing depth. Based on pairwise subsampling, the degree of clonotype sharing among donors was expected to be affected by sequencing depth. Approximately 5% of naive CD4, 3.5% of naive CD8, approximately 2.2% of memory CD4, and 0.4% of memory CD8 clonotypes were shared across a few donors. Because the study included only a small number of donors, the genetic and exposure-history diversity represented was limited. Clonotypes shared by all four sorted-subset donors showed higher generation probabilities than non-shared clonotypes.

Donors were healthy HIV-negative adults with no recently reported acute infections or vaccinations. Only Caucasian adults living in Nashville, Tennessee, USA were represented among the donors. CD4+ T cells were enriched through magnetic negative selection, after which naive cells were positively selected on CD45RA and the remaining negative fraction served as the memory subset. Blood was obtained by leukapheresis, after which PBMCs were separated by Ficoll-Histopaque density gradient centrifugation and cryopreserved in liquid nitrogen vapor phase. Analytical flow cytometry was used to check the purity and quantity of every magnetically sorted T cell population. Genomic DNA was isolated from every sorted fraction and measured by UV absorbance on a Nanodrop 2000c. TCR CDR3 regions were amplified from genomic DNA by multiplex PCR using the deep immunoSEQ assay. Genomic DNA extracted from each cell subset was distributed evenly over all wells of several immunoSEQ 96-well plates, and each plate served as one replicate. For sorted subsets, roughly 0.2 ug genomic DNA, equal to 25,000 to 35,000 T cell genomes, was loaded into each replicate PCR. Purified libraries were measured with a Qubit 3.0 fluorometer, size-checked on a Bioanalyzer 2100, and measured again with the KAPA Library Quantification kit. Each immunoSEQ 96-well plate was sequenced on its own single-read 150-cycle Illumina NextSeq 550 flow cell. On the study's bioinformatics: Because the immunoSEQ output included only junctional sequences and no quality scores, the filtering could not be the same as the filtering used for full-length reads. To assign V/J genes and CDR3, sequences were annotated against IMGT germline references using PyIR, a Python wrapper for IgBLAST v1.9. Reads were filtered out if the reads had weak V/J assignments (E-value above 1e-6), no CDR3, stop codons, out-of-frame junctions, or ambiguous translated residues. V3J clonotypes were defined by identical inferred V gene, J gene, and CDR3 amino acid sequence. Percentage overlap between repertoires was computed as shared unique clonotypes divided by the size of the smaller repertoire. Repertoire richness was assessed with RTK rarefaction, the Chao1 estimator, and Recon v2.1 estimates of unobserved clonotypes. For all TCRbeta clonotypes obtained by the gDNA method from several donors, generation probabilities were computed with OLGA. The immuneACCESS repertoire file appears here via TCRdb, limited to in-frame rearrangements. These files lack a portion of the clones; in checked studies, under half of the deficit traces to unresolved V genes, and the cause of the others is not known. The V and J calls and clone size come from that table; D and trimming were worked out from the DNA. The sample table shows fewer than 1.6 million clones, and approximately 98.5% are seen once. The top ten clones comprise 0.36% of the sample.

The CDR3 holds 11 amino acids from the cysteine to the phenylalanine. Solely the CDR3 DNA is kept, with 33 bases framed from the first base. V is clipped by 6 bases and J by 4 bases, and the sequence between their germline boundaries is 6 bases long. CDR1 and CDR2, per the germline V gene, are MNHEY and SVGAGI. Remarks on this clone: Its antigen remains undetermined. Base qualities are not provided; no much larger clone lies one nucleotide away.

The chain is assembled from TRBV6-5 and TRBJ1-1; the D gene identity is not certain. Material for sequencing was naive CD4+ T cells sorted from blood. Sample cell subset or site, as interpreted from the label and publication: CD45RA+ positively selected. This TCR was sampled from a man younger than 45 in good health. The nucleotide sequence is given as TGTGCCAGCAGCCATGGCACTGAAGCTTTCTTT. The resulting protein is CASSHGTEAFF.